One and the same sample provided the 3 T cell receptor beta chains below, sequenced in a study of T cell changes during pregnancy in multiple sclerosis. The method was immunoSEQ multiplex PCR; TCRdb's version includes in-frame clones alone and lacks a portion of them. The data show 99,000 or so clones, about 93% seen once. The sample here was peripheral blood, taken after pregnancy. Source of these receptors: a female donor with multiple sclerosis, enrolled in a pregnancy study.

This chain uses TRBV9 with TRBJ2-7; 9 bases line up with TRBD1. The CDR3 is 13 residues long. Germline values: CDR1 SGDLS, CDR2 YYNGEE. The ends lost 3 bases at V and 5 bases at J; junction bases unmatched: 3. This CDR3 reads CASSAGTGHEQYF. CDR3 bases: TGTGCCAGCAGCGCCGGGACAGGGCACGAGCAGTACTTC.

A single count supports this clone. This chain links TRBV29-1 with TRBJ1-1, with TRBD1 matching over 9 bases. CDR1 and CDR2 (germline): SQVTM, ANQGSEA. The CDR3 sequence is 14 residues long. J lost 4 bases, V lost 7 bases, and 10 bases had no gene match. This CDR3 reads CSGRRQGVSTEAFF. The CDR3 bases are TGCAGCGGTAGGAGACAGGGGGTAAGCACTGAAGCTTTCTTT.

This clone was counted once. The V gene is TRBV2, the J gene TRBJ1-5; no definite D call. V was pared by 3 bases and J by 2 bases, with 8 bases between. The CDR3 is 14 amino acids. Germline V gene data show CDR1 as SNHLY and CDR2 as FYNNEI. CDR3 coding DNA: TGTGCCAGCAGTGATCAGGTGGGCAATCAGCCCCAGCATTTT. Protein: CASSDQVGNQPQHF.